These 15 T cell receptor beta chains share one sample of origin, sequenced in a study of vaccination effects on CD4 cells after COVID-19. These TCRs' antigens remain unknown. Assay used: immunoSEQ multiplex PCR; TCRdb lists only in-frame clones, some missing. The profile shows about 63,000 clones, roughly 76% of them singletons. Expansion of antigen-specific CD4+ T cells with viral peptide pools was carried out by the ViraFEST assay before sequencing. Having been cultured for roughly 9 days, the cells underwent CD4+ T cell isolation. Testing of the vaccine recipients showed negative nucleocapsid antibodies and no prior SARS-CoV-2 infection. This material consisted of CD4+ T cells from PBMCs cultured with HCoV-OC43 spike peptides, taken before COVID-19 vaccination. Subset: HCoV-OC43 spike overlapping peptide pool stimulation. The receptor set was obtained from a human donor who received a COVID-19 vaccine.

This clone has a single count. V usage is TRBV6-5 and J usage is TRBJ2-3; D remains unclear. V lost 7 bases and J lost 2, with 7 bases in between. The CDR3 extends over 12 amino acids. Germline CDR1 is MNHEY and CDR2 is SVGAGI. The CDR3 here is CASTPLTDTQYF. The CDR3 DNA reads as TGTGCCAGCACGCCACTCACAGATACGCAGTATTTT.

This chain uses TRBV25-1 with TRBJ1-1, with D uncertain. This CDR3 is built from 15 residues. V was cut by 0 bases and J by 5 bases, with 13 bases left in between. Germline V gene sequence: CDR1 MGHDK, CDR2 SYGVNS. This CDR3 reads CASSEYEGSVTEAFF. As DNA, the CDR3 is TGTGCCAGCAGTGAATACGAGGGTTCAGTAACTGAAGCTTTCTTT.

This chain uses TRBV5-6 with TRBJ1-4, with a possible D match to TRBD1 (5 bases). Germline V gene sequence: CDR1 SGHDT, CDR2 YYEEEE. The V end lost 1 base, the J end lost 2 bases, and 9 bases lay between the germline ends. The CDR3 contains 15 residues. CDR3 loop: CASSLFGGTNEKLFF. CDR3 coding DNA: TGTGCCAGCAGCTTGTTTGGGGGTACTAATGAAAAACTGTTTTTT. Filled out from reference TRBV5-6 and TRBJ1-4, the complete variable domain reads DAGVTQSPTHLIKTRGQQVTLRCSPKSGHDTVSWYQQALGQGPQFIFQYYEEEERQRGNFPDRFSGHQFPNYSSELNVNALLLGDSALYLCASSLFGGTNEKLFFGSGTQLSVL.

The chain recombines TRBV20-1 with TRBJ1-5; D unclear. Germline CDR1 DFQATT, CDR2 SNEGSKA (reference sequence). The CDR3 contains 13 residues. The germline V and J ends were trimmed by 3 bases and 3 bases, with 9 bases remaining between them. CDR3 DNA: TGCAGTGCTAGTGGCAGTCCCAATCAGCCCCAGCATTTT. It encodes CSASGSPNQPQHF.

J is TRBJ2-7 and V is TRBV6-5; TRBD1 agrees at 7 bases. This CDR3 region has 13 residues. Looked up from germline, CDR1 is MNHEY and CDR2 is SVGAGI. V lost 2 bases and J lost 4; bases outside the gene matches: 2. Here the CDR3 DNA reads TGTGCCAGCAGTTACAAGACAGGGTACGAGCAGTACGTC. This codes for CASSYKTGYEQYV.

This sequence joins TRBV28 and TRBJ2-7; D is ambiguous. CDR1 is MDHEN, CDR2 SYDVKM, per germline. This CDR3 has 13 residues. Trimming removed 1 base at V and 7 bases at J, with 11 bases between. In DNA, the CDR3 is TGTGCCAGCAGTTTATCCTTCGTGGAGGAGCAGTACGTC. It is translated as CASSLSFVEEQYV.

The gene calls are TRBV7-9 and TRBJ2-3, with 7 bases matching TRBD2. V was pared by 5 bases and J by 3 bases, with 5 bases of the junction left unmatched. This CDR3 contains 14 residues. Germline V gene data show CDR1 as SEHNR and CDR2 as FQNEAQ (reference sequence). This chain's CDR3 is CASSGGVATDTQYF. The DNA of the CDR3 is TGTGCCAGCAGCGGGGGGGTTGCGACAGATACGCAGTATTTT.

This chain joins TRBV18 and TRBJ2-3; D gene ambiguous. The germline V gene encodes CDR1 KGHSH and CDR2 LQKENI. The CDR3 loop spans 15 amino acids. Trimming shortened V by 3 bases and J by 5 bases, and 15 bases separated the two germline ends. The CDR3 region is CASSPDEGLVDTQYF. CDR3 DNA sequence: TGTGCCAGCTCACCGGACGAAGGGTTGGTAGATACGCAGTATTTT.

This chain joins TRBV19 and TRBJ1-5, with 8 bases identical to TRBD1. Looked up from germline, CDR1 is LNHDA and CDR2 is SQIVND (reference sequence). There are 15 residues in the CDR3. Trimming cost V 7 bases and J 6 bases; bases outside gene matches: 11. The CDR3 DNA reads TGTGCCAGTACCGCTACCGGGACAGGTGGTCAGCCCCAGCATTTT. It translates to CASTATGTGGQPQHF.

This clone has only one observation. This sequence joins TRBV19 and TRBJ2-5, with D unclear. Trimming stripped 5 bases from V and 5 bases from J, with 18 bases between. There are 15 residues in the CDR3. Per germline, CDR1 LNHDA and CDR2 SQIVND (reference sequence). CDR3 in DNA: TGTGCCAGTAGTGCCGGGCTCCATGAGGCGGAGACCCAGTACTTC. Translation: CASSAGLHEAETQYF.

CDR3 coding DNA: TGTGCCAGCAGCTCTTTCAGCCCGGGGGCCGGGGAGCTGTTTTTT. Translation: CASSSFSPGAGELFF. The chain combines TRBV7-3 with TRBJ2-2; possibly TRBD2 for D (6 bases). Germline V gives CDR1 SGHTA, CDR2 FQGTGA. Trimming took 4 bases from V and 6 from J, leaving 15 bases between them. The CDR3 consists of 15 residues.

The chain joins TRBV2 to TRBJ2-1, with 7 bases aligning to TRBD1. Germline CDR1 reads SNHLY; CDR2 reads FYNNEI. There are 15 residues in the CDR3. V dropped 2 bases and J dropped 5; count of bases not matched to a gene: 6. The CDR3 spells CASSESRGNNNEQFF. The CDR3 region has the DNA TGTGCCAGCAGTGAAAGCAGGGGGAATAACAATGAGCAGTTCTTC.

The J gene is TRBJ2-1, the V gene TRBV5-8; TRBD1 aligns across 10 bases. The CDR3 consists of 16 residues. Germline CDR1 and CDR2: SGHTS and YDEGEE. V gave up 5 bases and J gave up 9 bases; unmatched junction bases: 14. The CDR3 sequence: CASRFFRQGAKSEQFF. The CDR3 bases are TGTGCCAGCAGATTCTTCCGACAGGGGGCTAAGAGTGAGCAGTTCTTC.

V and J are TRBV9 and TRBJ2-7; D unclear. Trimming shortened V by 0 bases and J by 3 bases, and 7 bases separated the two germline ends. Germline assignment: CDR1 SGDLS and CDR2 YYNGEE. The CDR3 sequence is 13 residues long. The CDR3 protein is CASSVGPGYEQYV. In DNA form, the CDR3 reads TGTGCCAGCAGCGTAGGACCAGGCTACGAGCAGTACGTC.

The chain links TRBV6-1 to TRBJ2-4; 10 bases fit TRBD1. With V trimmed by 1 base and J by 0 bases, 6 bases remained unmatched. This CDR3 contains 18 residues. Per the germline V gene, CDR1 is MNHNS and CDR2 is SASEGT. The CDR3 bases are TGTGCCAGCAGTGAAGTTTGGGGACAGGGGTTAGCCAAAAACATTCAGTACTTC. Protein: CASSEVWGQGLAKNIQYF.